This TCR beta chain was captured in a study of post-analysis software for immune sequencing data. Study background: Disease trajectories encompassed relapsing-remitting, secondary progressive and progressive-relapsing multiple sclerosis. Study-level points and caveats: Controls showed lower frequencies than patients for five or six TRBV segments, and TRBV5-6, TRBV5-1 and TRBV20-1 were among these. Samples prepared in the same batch strongly co-clustered by F measure. There was significantly lower normalized Chao1 diversity in multiple sclerosis patients than in controls.

The TCR beta cDNA libraries carried unique molecular identifiers. Once about 0.95 to 10 million T cells were used, roughly 0.5 million cDNA molecules resulted. One entry per CDR3 protein, called by TCRdb with MiXCR from the PCR reads. Here the sample spans 650,000 to 850,000 distinct CDR3 sequences, around 50% being singletons. Remarks on this clonotype: Antigen: not known.

The CDR3 is made up of 12 amino acids. Germline trimming cut 5 bases from V and 6 bases from J; bases unmatched to any gene: 6. CDR1 DFQATT and CDR2 SNEGSKA come from the germline V gene (reference sequence). The clonotype originates from a girl between 10 and 17 years old with multiple sclerosis. This chain connects TRBV20-1 to TRBJ1-2; 7 nucleotides agree with TRBD1. Sequencing was done on a sample of blood. The CDR3 region has the DNA TGCAGTGCTTCCGACAGGGATCATGGCTACACCTTC. It encodes CSASDRDHGYTF.